The 29 T cell receptor beta chains below all came from one sample that was sequenced in a study of T cell responses to AZD1222 COVID-19 vaccine. The method was immunoSEQ multiplex PCR; TCRdb's version includes in-frame clones alone and lacks a portion of them. The sample has about 67,000 clones; about 85% are singletons. The material sequenced was peripheral blood, taken on day 0 of AZD1222 vaccination. The receptors here all came from an adult in good health.

The chain couples TRBV28 to TRBJ1-6, with D perhaps matching TRBD1 (6 bases). The CDR3 is made up of 14 amino acids. The V and J ends lost 5 bases and 9 bases respectively, with 14 bases between them. From germline, CDR1 is MDHEN and CDR2 SYDVKM. The CDR3 DNA follows: TGTGCCAGCAGTCCCCGGGGGCTCGGTTCACCCCTCCACTTT. Translating gives CASSPRGLGSPLHF.

This clone has a handful of counts. This chain uses TRBV18 with TRBJ2-2; D gene unclear. The germline CDR1 and CDR2 sequences are KGHSH and LQKENI. The CDR3 length is 16 residues. Trimming removed 4 bases from V and 0 bases from J, with 12 bases in between. This chain's CDR3 is CASSLASPSNTGELFF. The CDR3 DNA reads as TGTGCCAGCTCACTCGCTAGTCCCTCGAACACCGGGGAGCTGTTTTTT.

J is TRBJ2-3 and V is TRBV28, with a weak D call TRBD2 (7 bases). The germline V gene has CDR1 MDHEN and CDR2 SYDVKM. This CDR3 contains 16 residues. Between the trimmed V and J ends, which lost 5 bases and 6 bases, there was a span of 21 bases. The CDR3 region has the DNA TGTGCCAGCAGTCCCCAGCGAGGGGGGGCCGCTGATACGCAGTATTTT. It is translated as CASSPQRGGAADTQYF.

V gene TRBV15 combines with J gene TRBJ2-5, with 10 bases that match TRBD1. Germline CDR1 is LNHNV and CDR2 is YYDKDF (reference sequence). V gave up 3 bases and J gave up 1 base; unmatched junction bases: 2. The CDR3 totals 15 residues. The CDR3, as DNA: TGTGCCACCAGCAGCCGGGACAGGGGCCAAGAGACCCAGTACTTC. It is translated as CATSSRDRGQETQYF.

The chain links TRBV19 to TRBJ2-2; 9 bases are shared with TRBD1. With 3 bases clipped from V and 8 bases from J, the junction kept 7 bases outside the gene matches. The germline CDR1 and CDR2 sequences are LNHDA and SQIVND (reference sequence). The CDR3 loop spans 15 amino acids. CDR3 bases: TGTGCCAGTAGTATTGGGACAGGGTCCACTGGGGAGCTGTTTTTT. Amino acids: CASSIGTGSTGELFF.

The DNA for the CDR3 is TGCGCCAGCAGTCACCGGGTCTATAATTCACCCCTCCACTTT. This sequence encodes CASSHRVYNSPLHF. The chain has TRBV23-1 and TRBJ1-6; no definite D call. TRBV23-1 is marked as an open reading frame, function uncertain. The V gene lost 3 bases and the J gene lost 3 bases, with 6 bases spanning the gap. The CDR3 covers 14 residues.

The V and J genes are TRBV7-9 and TRBJ2-7, with D maybe TRBD2 (7 bases). V was cut by 5 bases and J by 3 bases, with 23 bases left in between. CDR1 is SEHNR and CDR2 is FQNEAQ in the germline V gene (reference sequence). The CDR3 covers 17 residues. The CDR3 spells CASSTDSGDTTSYEQYF. In DNA, the CDR3 is TGTGCCAGCAGCACCGACAGCGGGGACACCACCAGCTACGAGCAGTACTTC.

The rearrangement uses TRBV5-6 and TRBJ1-2; TRBD1 agrees at 7 bases. Germline V gene data show CDR1 as SGHDT and CDR2 as YYEEEE. The V gene end was trimmed by 6 bases and the J gene end by 6 bases; junction bases not matched to a gene: 11. The CDR3 contains 14 residues. DNA of the CDR3: TGTGCCAGCACCCTTGGGGCAGGGGGTCATGGCTACACCTTC. Translated, it gives CASTLGAGGHGYTF.

This clone was counted once. This chain links TRBV7-6 with TRBJ1-3; D unresolved. The CDR3 is 14 amino acids. Germline V lookup: CDR1 SGHVS, CDR2 FNYEAQ. V dropped 5 bases and J dropped 0 bases, with 8 bases sitting between them. The CDR3 is CASSPLNSGNTIYF. The CDR3 region has the DNA TGTGCCAGCAGCCCCCTTAACTCTGGAAACACCATATATTTT.

CDR3 bases: TGTGCCAGCAGCTTAACGACTAGCGGGAGATGGGAGACCCAGTACTTC. Amino acid sequence: CASSLTTSGRWETQYF. This chain connects TRBV11-2 to TRBJ2-5; the match to TRBD2 covers 12 bases. After removal of 2 bases from V and 5 bases from J, the junction contained 6 bases not matched to a gene. CDR1 and CDR2 from the germline V gene are SGHAT and FQNNGV. This CDR3 has 16 residues.

This chain connects TRBV18 to TRBJ1-4; D gene unclear. V shed 1 base and J shed 3 bases, with 12 bases lying between them. The CDR3 is 16 amino acids. Germline V lookup: CDR1 KGHSH, CDR2 LQKENI. The CDR3 sequence is CASSPLSGISNEKLFF. The CDR3 DNA reads as TGTGCCAGCTCACCACTCAGCGGGATCTCTAATGAAAAACTGTTTTTT.

The chain is built from TRBV15 and TRBJ1-5; D possibly corresponds to TRBD1 (6 bases). The germline V gene has CDR1 LNHNV and CDR2 YYDKDF (reference sequence). Trimming shortened V by 1 base and J by 5 bases, and 15 bases separated the two germline ends. The CDR3 extends over 16 amino acids. DNA for the CDR3: TGTGCCACCAGCAGAGGCGTGGACAGCTTGTATCAGCCCCAGCATTTT. Encoded protein: CATSRGVDSLYQPQHF.

The rearrangement joins TRBV18 to TRBJ2-2; D call uncertain. There are 14 residues in the CDR3. Trimming removed 2 bases at V and 7 bases at J, with 11 bases between. The germline gives CDR1 KGHSH, CDR2 LQKENI. CDR3 sequence: CASSPLRQIGELFF. The CDR3 nucleotides read TGTGCCAGCTCACCATTAAGGCAAATCGGGGAGCTGTTTTTT.

The J gene is TRBJ1-1, the V gene TRBV11-3, with 7 bases lining up with TRBD1. The trim removed 4 bases at V and 4 bases at J, leaving 6 bases unmatched. This CDR3 is 14 amino acids long. Looked up from germline, CDR1 is SGHNT and CDR2 is YENEEA. The CDR3 sequence: CASSSAGTATEAFF. CDR3 DNA sequence: TGTGCCAGCAGCTCAGCCGGGACAGCCACTGAAGCTTTCTTT.

V usage is TRBV15 and J usage is TRBJ1-5, with D perhaps matching TRBD1 (6 bases). This CDR3 is 17 amino acids long. CDR1 is LNHNV, CDR2 YYDKDF, per germline (reference sequence). Trimming pared 3 bases from V and 4 bases from J, leaving 19 bases between. The DNA for the CDR3 is TGTGCCACCAGCAGTCACGGAGGGGGGGTCCTTAATCAGCCCCAGCATTTT. Amino acids: CATSSHGGGVLNQPQHF.

The V gene is TRBV7-2, the J gene TRBJ1-5; no clear D. V dropped 1 base and J dropped 1 base, with 8 bases sitting between them. The CDR3 sequence is 15 residues long. The germline CDR1 and CDR2 sequences are SGHTA and FQGNSA. In DNA form, the CDR3 reads TGTGCCAGCAGCTTAGGGTCGGTGAGCAATCAGCCCCAGCATTTT. It is translated as CASSLGSVSNQPQHF.

The chain joins TRBV9 to TRBJ2-1, with 7 bases lining up with TRBD2. CDR3 length: 15 residues. Germline assignment: CDR1 SGDLS and CDR2 YYNGEE. The V gene end was trimmed by 3 bases and the J gene end by 3 bases; junction bases not matched to a gene: 6. The CDR3 nucleotides are TGTGCCAGCAGCGCACCTAGCGGATACTACAATGAGCAGTTCTTC. It specifies CASSAPSGYYNEQFF.

The V call is TRBV2, the J call TRBJ1-2; 7 bases agree with TRBD1. CDR3 length: 13 residues. V shed 4 bases, J shed 5 bases, and the junction held 4 bases outside the gene matches. Germline values: CDR1 SNHLY, CDR2 FYNNEI. CDR3 sequence: CASSAGQAYGYTF. In DNA form, the CDR3 reads TGTGCCAGCAGTGCTGGACAGGCGTATGGCTACACCTTC.

The chain links TRBV5-6 to TRBJ2-1; D may be TRBD1 (6 bases). In germline, CDR1 is SGHDT, CDR2 YYEEEE. Trimming pared 1 base from V and 4 bases from J, leaving 12 bases between. The CDR3 length is 15 residues. The CDR3 protein is CASSLPGQPYNEQFF. Here the CDR3 DNA reads TGTGCCAGCAGCTTGCCCGGACAGCCTTACAATGAGCAGTTCTTC.

This clone was observed a single time. The chain combines TRBV6-1 with TRBJ1-6, with a possible D match to TRBD1 (6 bases). This CDR3 is 14 amino acids long. The V gene lost 2 bases and the J gene lost 8 bases, with 10 bases spanning the gap. The germline gives CDR1 MNHNS, CDR2 SASEGT. The chain's CDR3 is CASSEQGFDSPLHF. DNA of the CDR3: TGTGCCAGCAGTGAACAGGGGTTCGATTCACCCCTCCACTTT.

This clone was counted a single time. The chain uses TRBV7-9 and TRBJ1-2; tentatively, D is TRBD1 (6 bases). Germline assignment: CDR1 SEHNR and CDR2 FQNEAQ (reference sequence). V lost 2 bases, J lost 8 bases, and 12 bases lay in between. This CDR3 comprises 13 residues. The CDR3 is CASSLNSGVGYTF. The CDR3 DNA reads TGTGCCAGCAGCTTAAACTCAGGGGTCGGCTACACCTTC.

The rearrangement uses TRBV27 and TRBJ1-5; no clear D. The germline CDR1 and CDR2 sequences are MNHEY and SMNVEV (reference sequence). The ends were cut back, 6 bases at V and 5 bases at J, with 26 bases in the middle. This CDR3 is built from 18 residues. This chain's CDR3 is CASSPFLSPDGQDQPQHF. CDR3 DNA sequence: TGTGCCAGCAGCCCTTTTCTATCTCCGGACGGGCAGGATCAGCCCCAGCATTTT.

This chain joins TRBV28 and TRBJ1-1, with D possibly being TRBD1 (5 bases). Germline CDR1 MDHEN, CDR2 SYDVKM. This CDR3 is built from 15 residues. Trimming stripped 9 bases from V and 1 base from J, with 18 bases between. The CDR3 DNA follows: TGTGCCAGAAGGGGCTGCCCAGGTTGGAACACTGAAGCTTTCTTT. It codes for CARRGCPGWNTEAFF.

J is TRBJ2-7 and V is TRBV6-2 or TRBV6-3, with 11 nucleotides matching TRBD2. Germline lookup yields CDR1 MNHEY and CDR2 SVGEGT. Trimming at V came to 0 bases and at J to 2 bases, leaving 3 bases not matched to a gene. The CDR3 length is 16 residues. This CDR3 reads CASSYSGTSGAYEQYF. The CDR3 coding sequence is TGTGCCAGCAGTTACTCCGGGACTAGCGGAGCCTACGAGCAGTACTTC.

This sequence joins TRBV5-1 and TRBJ2-1; 10 bases map to TRBD2. Germline values: CDR1 SGHRS, CDR2 YFSETQ. The CDR3 length is 15 residues. V shed 2 bases, J shed 7 bases, and the junction held 6 bases outside the gene matches. The CDR3 bases are TGCGCCAGCAGCTTATTAGCGGGGGGTGCGAATGAGCAGTTCTTC. This gives the protein CASSLLAGGANEQFF. The entire variable domain, with the rest obtained from reference TRBV5-1 and TRBJ2-1, is as follows: KAGVTQTPRYLIKTRGQQVTLSCSPISGHRSVSWYQQTPGQGLQFLFEYFSETQRNKGNFPGRFSGRQFSNSRSEMNVSTLELGDSALYLCASSLLAGGANEQFFGPGTRLTVL.

V usage is TRBV4-1 and J usage is TRBJ2-7; D is perhaps TRBD2 (6 bases). Between the trimmed V and J ends, which lost 0 bases and 3 bases, there was a span of 12 bases. This CDR3 is 15 amino acids long. Germline-derived CDR1 and CDR2 are MGHRA and YSYEKL. The CDR3 bases are TGCGCCAGCAGCCAAGATTACGGGGGATTCTACGAGCAGTACTTC. Its translation is CASSQDYGGFYEQYF.

The J gene is TRBJ2-1, the V gene TRBV19; 8 bases fit TRBD1. J lost 10 bases, V lost 6 bases, and 8 bases had no gene match. The germline V gene encodes CDR1 LNHDA and CDR2 SQIVND (reference sequence). This CDR3 contains 13 residues. The CDR3 coding sequence is TGTGCCAGTAGCCGGGGACAGGCGGGAGAGCAGTTCTTC. It specifies CASSRGQAGEQFF.

The V call is TRBV5-6, the J call TRBJ1-2; D gene uncertain. Germline CDR1 is SGHDT and CDR2 is YYEEEE. V lost 1 base to trimming and J lost 1 base, with 5 bases between them. This CDR3 comprises 13 residues. CDR3 residues: CASSLNSNYGYTF. CDR3 sequence (DNA): TGTGCCAGCAGCTTGAACAGTAACTATGGCTACACCTTC.

V and J are TRBV6-6 and TRBJ1-3; 7 bases are a match to TRBD1. V lost 6 bases and J lost 0; bases outside the gene matches: 20. The CDR3 spans 20 residues. Germline V gene lookup returns CDR1 MNHNY and CDR2 SVGAGI (reference sequence). The CDR3 DNA sequence: TGTGCCAGCAGCTCCAACAGGGGCCGCTACTCCTCGCTCTCTGGAAACACCATATATTTT. Translating it yields CASSSNRGRYSSLSGNTIYF.